The 25 T cell receptor beta chains below come from one sample, sequenced in a study of pediatric ulcerative colitis. Some clones are missing from TCRdb's copy, which holds only in-frame ones; the method was immunoSEQ multiplex PCR. This sample yields some 15,000 clones, of which 80% are seen a single time; 6.5% to 9.5% belongs to the top ten. The rectum was sampled with one to two pinch biopsies at colonoscopy. Sequencing was done on a sample of gut tissue. The source is a boy aged 5-17 years who was a control in a study of pediatric ulcerative colitis.

The chain combines TRBV7-2 with TRBJ2-1, with D possibly being TRBD2 (6 bases). Trimming stripped 6 bases from V and 2 bases from J, with 8 bases between. This CDR3 has 13 residues. CDR1 SGHTA and CDR2 FQGNSA come from the germline V gene. The CDR3 here is CASSGGAYNEQFF. CDR3 DNA: TGTGCCAGCAGTGGAGGGGCCTACAATGAGCAGTTCTTC.

This chain joins TRBV11-3 and TRBJ2-2; no definite D call. Germline assignment: CDR1 SGHNT and CDR2 YENEEA. The CDR3 runs to 18 residues. Trimming cost V 0 bases and J 4 bases, with 18 bases left between them. The CDR3, as DNA: TGTGCCAGCAGCTTAGAGGAGAGGTGGTCGGTTAGCACCGGGGAGCTGTTTTTT. Its protein is CASSLEERWSVSTGELFF.

The DNA for the CDR3 is TGTGCCAGCAGCCAATCCGGGGGCAATGAGCAGTTCTTC. Its translation: CASSQSGGNEQFF. The V call is TRBV7-2, the J call TRBJ2-1, with a weak D call TRBD2 (6 bases). Germline V lookup: CDR1 SGHTA, CDR2 FQGNSA. The CDR3 covers 13 residues. V was trimmed by 5 bases and J by 6 bases, leaving 11 bases between them.

The chain couples TRBV18 to TRBJ1-3, with D perhaps matching TRBD1 (5 bases). There are 14 residues in the CDR3. CDR1 is KGHSH and CDR2 is LQKENI in the germline V gene. With 1 base removed from V and 4 bases from J, the gap between germline ends came to 8 bases. This CDR3 reads CASSPRGSGNTIYF. The DNA of the CDR3 is TGTGCCAGCTCACCACGGGGGTCGGGAAACACCATATATTTT.

CDR3 coding DNA: TGTGCCTGGAGTGGGTTGGGAGCCGATACGCAGTATTTT. The encoded protein is CAWSGLGADTQYF. This chain links TRBV30 with TRBJ2-3, with D possibly matching TRBD2 (5 bases). Germline V gene sequence: CDR1 GTSNPN, CDR2 SVGIG (reference sequence). V lost 1 base and J lost 6, with 11 bases in between. The CDR3 length is 13 residues.

The gene calls are TRBV19 and TRBJ1-4; the match to TRBD1 covers 8 bases. The CDR3 extends over 16 amino acids. Unmatched junction bases numbered 6, after V lost 4 bases and J lost 2 bases. Germline V gene lookup returns CDR1 LNHDA and CDR2 SQIVND (reference sequence). Written as DNA, the CDR3 is TGTGCCAGTAGTACGACAGGGGAGGTGACTAATGAAAAACTGTTTTTT. It encodes CASSTTGEVTNEKLFF. The full variable domain, in which reference TRBV19 and TRBJ1-4 provide the parts outside the CDR3, is DGGITQSPKYLFRKEGQNVTLSCEQNLNHDAMYWYRQDPGQGLRLIYYSQIVNDFQKGDIAEGYSVSREKKESFPLTVTSAQKNPTAFYLCASSTTGEVTNEKLFFGSGTQLSVL.

The V and J genes are TRBV5-6 and TRBJ1-2; unclear D gene. Germline V gives CDR1 SGHDT, CDR2 YYEEEE. This CDR3 spans 12 amino acids. V was cut by 4 bases and J by 4 bases, with 8 bases left in between. The CDR3 nucleotides are TGTGCCAGCAGCGGAGGAAGCTATGGCTACACCTTC. Translating gives CASSGGSYGYTF.

This clone was picked up a small number of times. The chain links TRBV6-6 to TRBJ1-2; D is perhaps TRBD1 (5 bases). Between the trimmed V and J ends, which lost 4 bases and 4 bases, there was a span of 10 bases. Germline CDR1 and CDR2: MNHNY and SVGAGI (reference sequence). This CDR3 contains 13 residues. The CDR3 loop is CASSSPDSYGYTF. CDR3 in DNA: TGTGCCAGCAGTTCCCCTGACAGCTATGGCTACACCTTC.

A word on this clone: Different DNA sequences within this sample yield the same CDR3. The CDR3 DNA sequence: TGTGCCAGCAGCCTTGCTTACACAGATACGCAGTATTTT. As protein: CASSLAYTDTQYF. This rearrangement joins TRBV7-3 to TRBJ2-3; D is undetermined. V gave up 5 bases and J gave up 2 bases, with 8 bases separating them. Germline CDR1 reads SGHTA; CDR2 reads FQGTGA. The CDR3 sequence is 13 residues long. Supplemented by reference TRBV7-3 and TRBJ2-3, the full variable domain reads GAGVSQTPSNKVTEKGKYVELRCDPISGHTALYWYRQSLGQGPEFLIYFQGTGAADDSGLPNDRFFAVRPEGSVSTLKIQRTERGDSAVYLCASSLAYTDTQYFGPGTRLTVL.

This rearrangement joins TRBV19 to TRBJ2-7; D not resolved. Germline V lookup: CDR1 LNHDA, CDR2 SQIVND (reference sequence). The V and J ends lost 5 bases and 0 bases respectively, with 11 bases between them. This CDR3 has 14 residues. The CDR3 DNA follows: TGTGCCAGTAGTCCAATAGGGCCCTCCTACGAGCAGTACTTC. Residues: CASSPIGPSYEQYF.

A single count supports this clone. This rearrangement joins TRBV5-1 to TRBJ2-3; D is undetermined. V dropped 0 bases and J dropped 1 base, with 9 bases sitting between them. Per the germline V gene, CDR1 is SGHRS and CDR2 is YFSETQ. The CDR3 runs to 15 residues. The CDR3 DNA reads TGCGCCAGCAGCTTGGTATCACCCGGCACAGATACGCAGTATTTT. Translated: CASSLVSPGTDTQYF.

This chain joins TRBV7-2 and TRBJ1-3; D unresolved. Germline assignment: CDR1 SGHTA and CDR2 FQGNSA. There are 14 residues in the CDR3. V lost 1 base and J lost 4, with 8 bases in between. The CDR3 reads CASSLGVSGNTIYF. CDR3 bases: TGTGCCAGCAGCTTAGGGGTGAGCGGAAACACCATATATTTT. The full variable domain, completed using reference TRBV7-2 and TRBJ1-3, is GAGVSQSPSNKVTEKGKDVELRCDPISGHTALYWYRQSLGQGLEFLIYFQGNSAPDKSGLPSDRFSAERTGGSVSTLTIQRTQQEDSAVYLCASSLGVSGNTIYFGEGSWLTVV.

This chain uses TRBV11-2 with TRBJ2-3; D is tentatively TRBD1 or TRBD2 (5 bases each). Germline V lookup: CDR1 SGHAT, CDR2 FQNNGV. This CDR3 has 13 residues. Trimming removed 6 bases at V and 2 bases at J, with 9 bases between. The chain's CDR3 is CASSWDLTDTQYF. The CDR3 region has the DNA TGTGCCAGCAGTTGGGACCTCACAGATACGCAGTATTTT.

V gene TRBV7-2 combines with J gene TRBJ2-3; D might be TRBD2 (6 bases). The V end was cut by 4 bases, the J end by 2 bases, with 19 bases between. Per the germline V gene, CDR1 is SGHTA and CDR2 is FQGNSA. The CDR3 runs 17 residues. The DNA for the CDR3 is TGTGCCAGCAGCTCCGGACGGAGGACTAAAAACACAGATACGCAGTATTTT. This encodes CASSSGRRTKNTDTQYF.

The chain links TRBV5-1 to TRBJ2-7; TRBD2 matches 7 bases. This CDR3 region has 13 residues. V dropped 4 bases and J dropped 5; count of bases not matched to a gene: 6. Germline CDR1 reads SGHRS; CDR2 reads YFSETQ. The chain's CDR3 is CASSRERGHEQYF. The CDR3 bases are TGCGCCAGCAGCCGCGAGCGGGGCCACGAGCAGTACTTC.

J is TRBJ1-2 and V is TRBV18; no reliable D call. CDR1 KGHSH and CDR2 LQKENI come from the germline V gene. V was cut by 0 bases and J by 1 base, with 12 bases left in between. This CDR3 is 16 amino acids long. Here the CDR3 DNA reads TGTGCCAGCTCACCACCGGGATCAGACGTTAACTATGGCTACACCTTC. Its translation: CASSPPGSDVNYGYTF. Variable domain in full (rest from reference TRBV18 and TRBJ1-2): NAGVMQNPRHLVRRRGQEARLRCSPMKGHSHVYWYRQLPEEGLKFMVYLQKENIIDESGMPKERFSAEFPKEGPSILRIQQVVRGDSAAYFCASSPPGSDVNYGYTFGSGTRLTVV.

This rearrangement joins TRBV23-1 to TRBJ1-3; 7 bases map to TRBD1. TRBV23-1 carries the ORF label, with uncertain function. The CDR3 consists of 17 residues. Unmatched junction bases numbered 11, after V lost 6 bases and J lost 0 bases. The CDR3 sequence: CASRGPGQRYSGNTIYF. CDR3 sequence (DNA): TGCGCCAGCAGAGGACCGGGACAGCGATACTCTGGAAACACCATATATTTT.

The chain couples TRBV28 to TRBJ2-7, with D tentatively TRBD1 (6 bases). Trimming shortened V by 6 bases and J by 8 bases, and 17 bases separated the two germline ends. Germline CDR1 reads MDHEN; CDR2 reads SYDVKM. The CDR3 is made up of 13 amino acids. The CDR3 here is CASSRQAPSKQYF. The CDR3 coding sequence is TGTGCCAGCAGCAGACAGGCACCGTCAAAGCAGTACTTC.

J is TRBJ2-2 and V is TRBV4-3; perhaps TRBD1 as D (6 bases). Trimming took off 0 bases at V and 6 bases at J, with 14 bases between the two ends. The CDR3 sequence is 16 residues long. Germline V gene data show CDR1 as LGHNA and CDR2 as YSLEER. The CDR3: CASSQDRGEIAGELFF. In DNA, the CDR3 is TGCGCCAGCAGCCAAGACAGGGGCGAAATCGCCGGGGAGCTGTTTTTT.

V and J are TRBV6-1 and TRBJ2-1; a possible D gene is TRBD2 (5 bases). V dropped 2 bases and J dropped 7 bases, with 18 bases sitting between them. The germline V gene encodes CDR1 MNHNS and CDR2 SASEGT. The CDR3 is 16 residues long. The CDR3 loop reads CASSEFMAGEQNEQFF. For the CDR3, the DNA is TGTGCCAGCAGTGAATTTATGGCGGGCGAGCAGAATGAGCAGTTCTTC.

This chain links TRBV6-1 with TRBJ2-6; D ambiguous. The CDR3 has 15 amino acids. Germline loops: CDR1 MNHNS, CDR2 SASEGT. V shed 1 base and J shed 2 bases, with 6 bases lying between them. The CDR3 DNA reads TGTGCCAGCAGTGAAGGTGTCACTGGGGCCAACGTCCTGACTTTC. As protein: CASSEGVTGANVLTF.

The gene calls are TRBV30 and TRBJ2-1; weak D call: TRBD2 (5 bases). Per the germline V gene, CDR1 is GTSNPN and CDR2 is SVGIG (reference sequence). This CDR3 contains 14 residues. V gave up 2 bases and J gave up 4 bases, with 12 bases separating them. In DNA form, the CDR3 reads TGTGCCTGGAGTTCTAGCATTATATACAATGAGCAGTTCTTC. It yields the protein CAWSSSIIYNEQFF.

This chain uses TRBV18 with TRBJ1-4; the match to TRBD1 covers 9 bases. Looked up from germline, CDR1 is KGHSH and CDR2 is LQKENI. The CDR3 loop spans 14 amino acids. J was trimmed by 5 bases and V by 6 bases; bases with no gene match: 4. The CDR3: CASSAGTGNEKLFF. CDR3 DNA sequence: TGTGCCAGCTCTGCCGGGACAGGGAATGAAAAACTGTTTTTT. Full variable domain (missing parts from reference TRBV18 and TRBJ1-4): NAGVMQNPRHLVRRRGQEARLRCSPMKGHSHVYWYRQLPEEGLKFMVYLQKENIIDESGMPKERFSAEFPKEGPSILRIQQVVRGDSAAYFCASSAGTGNEKLFFGSGTQLSVL.

This chain connects TRBV9 to TRBJ2-7; D uncertain. Germline values: CDR1 SGDLS, CDR2 YYNGEE. The length of the CDR3 is 12 residues. V dropped 3 bases and J dropped 0 bases, with 4 bases sitting between them. The CDR3 sequence: CASSGSSYEQYF. The CDR3 nucleotides are TGTGCCAGCAGCGGGTCCTCCTACGAGCAGTACTTC.

Only a few counts were recorded for this clone. The chain is built from TRBV6-5 and TRBJ1-2; no clear D. Trimming left V 0 bases short and J 3 bases short, with 8 bases between. Germline V gene data show CDR1 as MNHEY and CDR2 as SVGAGI. CDR3 length equals 14 residues. The CDR3 spells CASSYSFVDYGYTF. CDR3 bases: TGTGCCAGCAGTTACTCGTTCGTGGACTATGGCTACACCTTC.